This TCR beta chain was documented in a study of cytomegalovirus exposure and HLA in healthy donors. V was cut by 0 bases and J by 12 bases, with 20 bases left in between. CDR3 length equals 15 residues. CDR1 PRHDT and CDR2 FYEKMQ come from the germline V gene (reference sequence). Both 60 Vbeta primers and 13 Jbeta primers went into the PCR. Libraries were prepared by immunoSEQ multiplex PCR; TCRdb keeps only in-frame clonotypes and omits some of them. Found here are about 130,000 clones, 75% to 85% of them singletons; the top ten hold almost 6%. The chain recombines TRBV13 with TRBJ1-2, with D possibly TRBD1 on 5 matching bases. The origin of this receptor is a woman aged 40 to 50 in good health and CMV-seropositive. Sequencing used PBMCs. Written as DNA, the CDR3 is TGTGCCAGCAGCTTAGGATCGTCGGGCAGGGTAAATCACACCTTC. This encodes CASSLGSSGRVNHTF. The full variable domain, its missing parts supplied by reference TRBV13 and TRBJ1-2, is AAGVIQSPRHLIKEKRETATLKCYPIPRHDTVYWYQQGPGQDPQFLISFYEKMQSDKGSIPDRFSAQQFSDYHSELNMSSLELGDSALYFCASSLGSSGRVNHTFGSGTRLTVV.